The present T cell receptor (beta chain) was sequenced within a study of blood T cell repertoires in COVID-19. The CDR3 length is 17 residues. V gave up 2 bases and J gave up 2 bases, with 18 bases separating them. Germline assignment: CDR1 MGHRA and CDR2 YSYEKL. Original data processing: Reference gene primer amplification in the assay estimated nucleated cell counts. Profiling relied on immunoSEQ multiplex PCR, and the TCRdb table lists in-frame clones only, not all of them. Clone size and V and J calls were adopted from that table, with D and trimming inferred from the DNA. Counted here are 120,000 to 150,000 clones, 85% to 90% occurring once; the ten biggest clones make up roughly 13%.

This rearrangement joins TRBV4-1 to TRBJ1-2; TRBD1 is a possible D gene (6 bases). Source material: peripheral blood. The receptor's source is a young man with COVID-19, enrolled during active disease. Here the CDR3 DNA reads TGCGCCAGCAGCCAATTCAAATTAGGGGGATCCAACTATGGCTACACCTTC. Encoded protein: CASSQFKLGGSNYGYTF.